Listed below are T cell receptor beta chains from one sample, sequenced in a study of T cell responses to AZD1222 COVID-19 vaccine. TCRdb keeps only in-frame clones here, not all; method: immunoSEQ multiplex PCR. The data hold roughly 180,000 clones, with 94% observed a single time. Specimen: peripheral blood, collected on day 0 of AZD1222 vaccination. These receptors were collected from an adult in good health. CDR3s include the opening cysteine and the closing phenylalanine or tryptophan. The D gene is left open where the match is weak. Rows may omit the clone size; those that give it use once, few, many or a size class.

V gene	clone size	J gene	D gene	CDR3 DNA	CDR3 protein
TRBV28	once	TRBJ1-2	.	TGTGCCAGCAGTGCGGTCAGGCAGGGGTATGGCTACACCTTC	CASSAVRQGYGYTF
TRBV12-3/TRBV12-4	.	TRBJ1-2	.	TGTGCCAGCAGTTTCGGCAGGGTCTATGGCTACACCTTC	CASSFGRVYGYTF
TRBV5-4	.	TRBJ2-1	.	TGTGCCAGCAGCGTTAGTAGCTCCTACAATGAGCAGTTCTTC	CASSVSSSYNEQFF
TRBV27	.	TRBJ1-1	.	TGTGCCAGCAGTTCGGGAGCCCGCCCTGAAGCTTTCTTT	CASSSGARPEAFF
TRBV5-4	.	TRBJ2-7	.	TGTGCCAGCAGCTTAAGAGTCAAACCCTACGAGCAGTACTTC	CASSLRVKPYEQYF
TRBV11-2	.	TRBJ1-2	.	TGTGCCAGCAGCTTCATGCTTACCGCTAACTATGGCTACACCTTC	CASSFMLTANYGYTF
TRBV28	once	TRBJ1-3	TRBD1	TGTGCCAGCAGTCCCTATGGGACAGGGATTGGAAACACCATATATTTT	CASSPYGTGIGNTIYF
TRBV18	.	TRBJ1-6	TRBD1	TGTGCCAGCTCAGGGACAGGATTTGTTTCACCCCTCCACTTT	CASSGTGFVSPLHF
TRBV12-3/TRBV12-4	.	TRBJ2-3	.	TGTGCCAGCAGGGATTTTTTAGATACGCAGTATTTT	CASRDFLDTQYF
TRBV6-5	.	TRBJ2-7	TRBD2	TGTGCCAGCAGTTACTCGACGGGAGGGCCCTACGAGCAGTACTTC	CASSYSTGGPYEQYF
TRBV10-3	.	TRBJ2-1	.	TGTGCCTCCCGCGGGGACCCCAAGGTGCAGTTCTTC	CASRGDPKVQFF
TRBV19	once	TRBJ1-6	.	TGTGCCAGTAGTATAGATGGGAGAAGGGGAGGTTCACCCCTCCACTTT	CASSIDGRRGGSPLHF
TRBV5-6	.	TRBJ2-6	.	TGTGCCAGCAGCCCGAAGGGGGCCAACGTCCTGACTTTC	CASSPKGANVLTF
TRBV19	few	TRBJ1-6	TRBD1	TGTGCCAGTAGTATCCGGCGGCCACCTGGACAGGGGGTTTTTAATTCACCCCTCCACTTT	CASSIRRPPGQGVFNSPLHF
TRBV28	.	TRBJ1-2	.	TGTGCCACCTCTTTCGGGCCCAACTATGGCTACACCTTC	CATSFGPNYGYTF
TRBV5-1	.	TRBJ2-5	.	TGCGCCAGCAGCGACAAAGAGACCCAGTACTTC	CASSDKETQYF
TRBV9	.	TRBJ1-2	TRBD1	TGTGCCAGCAGCTTCACATATCAGGGGGTAGAGGGAGGCTACACCTTC	CASSFTYQGVEGGYTF
TRBV4-1	.	TRBJ1-4	.	TGCGCCAGCAGCCCGACGGGTGCTGAAAAACTGTTTTTT	CASSPTGAEKLFF
TRBV27	.	TRBJ2-7	.	TGTGCCAGCAGTTTAAACCCCCCGCACGAGCAGTACTTC	CASSLNPPHEQYF
TRBV14	once	TRBJ1-6	.	TGTGCCAGCAGCGAACTTCGGCGTTCTTCCTATAATTCACCCCTCCACTTT	CASSELRRSSYNSPLHF
TRBV9	.	TRBJ1-5	TRBD1	TGTGCCAGCAGCGTAGACCCTGGGACAGGAAGGGAACAGCCCCAGCATTTT	CASSVDPGTGREQPQHF
TRBV5-4	few	TRBJ2-1	TRBD1	TGTGCCAGCAGCTCCTGGACAGGGGCGCACAATGAGCAGTTCTTC	CASSSWTGAHNEQFF
TRBV12-5	.	TRBJ2-7	TRBD2	TGTGCTAGTGGTTTTGGAGGGACTAGCGGGACCTACGAGCAGTACTTC	CASGFGGTSGTYEQYF
TRBV27	.	TRBJ1-2	TRBD1	TGTGCCAGCAGTCCCGAGACAGGGAATGGAGCTAACTATGGCTACACCTTC	CASSPETGNGANYGYTF
TRBV15	.	TRBJ1-2	.	TGTGCCACCAGCAGACCGCCGGCAGGGGATGGCTACACCTTC	CATSRPPAGDGYTF
TRBV5-4	.	TRBJ1-4	TRBD1	TGTGCCAGCAGGGACAGGGGGCATGAAAAACTGTTTTTT	CASRDRGHEKLFF
TRBV5-4	once	TRBJ2-3	TRBD2	TGTGCCACCTCCGGGGGGAGTAGCGGGAGCACAGATACGCAGTATTTT	CATSGGSSGSTDTQYF
TRBV14	.	TRBJ2-5	.	TGTGCCAGCAGCCAAGGGAGGGTAGAGACCCAGTACTTC	CASSQGRVETQYF
TRBV21-1	.	TRBJ2-2	.	.	CASSKSVAGGSGELFF
TRBV28	.	TRBJ2-7	TRBD1	TGTGCCAGCAGTCCGAGGACGACAGGGCCCTACGAGCAGTACTTC	CASSPRTTGPYEQYF
TRBV10-1	once	TRBJ1-1	.	TGCGCCAGCAGTGACCGGGGGAGGAACACTGAAGCTTTCTTT	CASSDRGRNTEAFF
TRBV28	.	TRBJ2-1	TRBD2	TGTGCCAGCAGTCCCTTCCTAGCGGCAAGAGACAATGAGCAGTTCTTC	CASSPFLAARDNEQFF
TRBV19	.	TRBJ2-1	.	TGTGCCAGTAGTTCTGAACAGGGCAAGAATGAGCAGTTCTTC	CASSSEQGKNEQFF
TRBV10-3	.	TRBJ1-4	TRBD1	TGTGCCATCAGTGAAAGCCAGGGGGATGAAAAACTGTTTTTT	CAISESQGDEKLFF
TRBV3-1/TRBV3-2	.	TRBJ1-3	.	TGTGCCAGCAGCCAAGCCTCCGGTAGATCTGGAAACACCATATATTTT	CASSQASGRSGNTIYF
TRBV7-3	.	TRBJ1-2	.	TGTGCCAGCAGCTTAACAGCGGATGGGGCGGGCGGCTACACCTTC	CASSLTADGAGGYTF
TRBV9	once	TRBJ1-2	.	TGTGCCAGCAGCGTAGAGGACAACTATGGCTACACCTTC	CASSVEDNYGYTF
TRBV30	.	TRBJ2-7	TRBD2	TGTGCCTGGAACCTAGCGGGAGAGAGTGAGCAGTACTTC	CAWNLAGESEQYF
TRBV19	.	TRBJ1-2	TRBD1	TGTGCCAGTAGGGGACAGGGACGATTTGATGGCTACACCTTC	CASRGQGRFDGYTF
TRBV20-1	.	TRBJ1-2	.	TGCAGTGCACAGGGCTACACCTTC	CSAQGYTF
TRBV4-1	.	TRBJ2-2	.	TGCGCCAGCAGCCAGGAGACTACAATCACCGGGGAGCTGTTTTTT	CASSQETTITGELFF
TRBV13	.	TRBJ2-7	.	TGTGCCAGCGGGTACAAAGCCTACGAGCAGTACTTC	CASGYKAYEQYF
TRBV7-3	.	TRBJ2-5	TRBD2	TGTGCCAGCAGTCCCAGGGGGAGCGGGAGGGGAGAGACCCAGTACTTC	CASSPRGSGRGETQYF
TRBV11-2	.	TRBJ1-2	.	TGTGCCAGCAGATCCTCTACAGGGTATGGCTACACCTTC	CASRSSTGYGYTF
TRBV19	.	TRBJ1-6	TRBD1	TGTGCCAGTAGTCCCCGACAGGGGAGCTCCTATAATTCACCCCTCCACTTT	CASSPRQGSSYNSPLHF
TRBV2	.	TRBJ1-4	.	TGTGCCAGCAGTGAGAACAGGCGCACAGAAAAACTGTTTTTT	CASSENRRTEKLFF
TRBV6-5	.	TRBJ1-1	.	TGTGCCAGCAGGGCAGGCACTGAAGCTTTCTTT	CASRAGTEAFF
TRBV6-5	.	TRBJ1-2	TRBD1	TGTGCCAGCAGTTACCGATCCACAGGGGGCAGGCGGGGCTACACCTTC	CASSYRSTGGRRGYTF
TRBV28	.	TRBJ1-3	.	TGTGCCAGCAGCCTGCTACAGGGCCACACCATATATTTT	CASSLLQGHTIYF
TRBV3-1/TRBV3-2	.	TRBJ1-5	.	TGTGCCAGCAGCCAAGAGGGAGCGAGCAATCAGCCCCAGCATTTT	CASSQEGASNQPQHF
TRBV30	.	TRBJ1-3	.	TGTGCCTGGAGGCCTCCAAGGGCTGGAAACACCATATATTTT	CAWRPPRAGNTIYF
TRBV28	.	TRBJ2-7	TRBD2	TGTGCCAGCAGTTGGACTAGCCTCTCCTACGAGCAGTACTTC	CASSWTSLSYEQYF
TRBV2	.	TRBJ2-5	.	TGTGCCAGCAGTGTATTGGAGACCCAGTACTTC	CASSVLETQYF
TRBV12-3/TRBV12-4	.	TRBJ2-4	.	TGTGCCAGCACCGTCGGACAAAACATTCAGTACTTC	CASTVGQNIQYF
TRBV2	.	TRBJ2-2	.	TGTGCCAGCACCCGTGAAACCGGGGAGCTGTTTTTT	CASTRETGELFF
TRBV7-9	.	TRBJ2-7	TRBD1	TGTGCCAGCAGCCAAATGACAGGGATTTGGTCCTACGAGCAGTACTTC	CASSQMTGIWSYEQYF
TRBV4-2	.	TRBJ1-5	TRBD1	TGTGCCAGCAGCCAAGATGCAGGGGGAAATCAGCCCCAGCATTTT	CASSQDAGGNQPQHF